These T cell receptor beta chains were read from a single sample in a study of prognosis after radiotherapy for stage I lung cancer. TCRdb independently ran MiXCR on the multiplex PCR reads; one entry per CDR3 protein. The table has about 25,000 distinct CDR3 sequences, roughly 40% seen once. The source was PBMCs, collected before or after stereotactic body radiation therapy (not recorded which). The receptor set was obtained from a donor older than 45 with non-small cell lung cancer. Each CDR3 is given with its conserved first and last residue. Fields, in order: D gene, J gene, V gene, clone size, CDR3 protein, CDR3 DNA. D genes are given only for firm matches. A clone size is listed for some rows: how often the clone was seen (once, few, many), or a class if it is expanded.

D gene: -; J gene: TRBJ2-5; V gene: TRBV20-1; clone size: many; CDR3 protein: CSALTRGVETQYF; CDR3 DNA: TGCAGTGCACTGACTAGGGGGGTAGAGACCCAGTACTTC
D gene: TRBD1; J gene: TRBJ1-1; V gene: TRBV25-1; clone size: many; CDR3 protein: CASSEADRVGEAFF; CDR3 DNA: TGTGCCAGCAGTGAAGCGGACAGGGTGGGGGAAGCTTTCTTT
D gene: TRBD1; J gene: TRBJ2-5; V gene: TRBV2; clone size: many; CDR3 protein: CASSGDRGETQYF; CDR3 DNA: TGTGCCAGCAGTGGGGACAGGGGGGAGACCCAGTACTTC
D gene: TRBD1; J gene: TRBJ1-2; V gene: TRBV12-3/TRBV12-4; clone size: few; CDR3 protein: CASSTGERYGYTF; CDR3 DNA: TGTGCCAGCAGTACAGGGGAGCGCTATGGCTACACCTTC
D gene: TRBD1; J gene: TRBJ2-7; V gene: TRBV5-8; clone size: -; CDR3 protein: CASRSGGNEQYF; CDR3 DNA: TGTGCCAGCAGGTCAGGGGGCAACGAGCAGTACTTC
D gene: TRBD1; J gene: TRBJ2-3; V gene: TRBV28; clone size: many; CDR3 protein: CASSPGQGADTQYF; CDR3 DNA: TGTGCCAGCAGTCCGGGACAGGGGGCAGATACGCAGTATTTT
D gene: -; J gene: TRBJ2-1; V gene: TRBV20-1; clone size: many; CDR3 protein: CSASEPRNEQFF; CDR3 DNA: TGCAGTGCTAGTGAGCCGAGGAATGAGCAGTTCTTC
D gene: TRBD2; J gene: TRBJ2-7; V gene: TRBV7-2; clone size: many; CDR3 protein: CASRIGLAATYEQYF; CDR3 DNA: TGTGCCAGCAGAATAGGACTAGCGGCAACCTACGAGCAGTACTTC
D gene: -; J gene: TRBJ2-2; V gene: TRBV12-3/TRBV12-4; clone size: -; CDR3 protein: CASRRFDANTGELFF; CDR3 DNA: TGTGCCAGCAGACGGTTTGACGCGAACACCGGGGAGCTGTTTTTT
D gene: -; J gene: TRBJ1-1; V gene: TRBV5-1; clone size: -; CDR3 protein: CASSFKGEGTEALF; CDR3 DNA: TGCGCCAGCAGCTTTAAGGGAGAGGGCACTGAAGCTTTATTT
D gene: -; J gene: TRBJ2-7; V gene: TRBV6-4; clone size: many; CDR3 protein: CASSTGRSEQYF; CDR3 DNA: TGTGCCAGCAGTACGGGACGGTCCGAGCAGTACTTC
D gene: -; J gene: TRBJ2-1; V gene: TRBV20-1; clone size: many; CDR3 protein: CSARDVGAYNEQFF; CDR3 DNA: TGCAGTGCTAGAGATGTAGGGGCATACAATGAGCAGTTCTTC
D gene: -; J gene: TRBJ1-5; V gene: TRBV12-3/TRBV12-4; clone size: -; CDR3 protein: CASSYPGSQPQHF; CDR3 DNA: TGTGCCAGCAGTTACCCAGGGAGTCAGCCCCAGCATTTT
D gene: -; J gene: TRBJ1-1; V gene: TRBV20-1; clone size: many; CDR3 protein: CSARSLETEAFF; CDR3 DNA: TGCAGTGCTAGATCCCTAGAGACTGAAGCTTTCTTT
D gene: TRBD2; J gene: TRBJ2-5; V gene: TRBV12-3/TRBV12-4; clone size: many; CDR3 protein: CASSIRTSEETQYF; CDR3 DNA: TGTGCCAGCAGTATACGGACTAGCGAGGAGACCCAGTACTTC
D gene: -; J gene: TRBJ1-4; V gene: TRBV19; clone size: -; CDR3 protein: CASKRREGVGEKLFF; CDR3 DNA: TGTGCCAGTAAGAGGAGGGAGGGAGTCGGTGAAAAACTGTTTTTT
D gene: -; J gene: TRBJ1-5; V gene: TRBV9; clone size: many; CDR3 protein: CASSVEGGQPQHF; CDR3 DNA: TGTGCCAGCAGCGTAGAAGGGGGTCAGCCCCAGCATTTT
D gene: TRBD1; J gene: TRBJ2-7; V gene: TRBV28; clone size: many; CDR3 protein: CASSLFAGGEQYF; CDR3 DNA: TGTGCCAGCAGTTTATTCGCAGGGGGCGAGCAGTACTTC
D gene: -; J gene: TRBJ2-7; V gene: TRBV5-1; clone size: many; CDR3 protein: CASSLSAGGYEQYF; CDR3 DNA: TGCGCCAGCAGCTTGTCGGCAGGAGGCTACGAGCAGTACTTC
D gene: -; J gene: TRBJ1-1; V gene: TRBV20-1; clone size: many; CDR3 protein: CSAGYTEAFF; CDR3 DNA: TGCAGTGCTGGCTACACTGAAGCTTTCTTT
D gene: -; J gene: TRBJ1-1; V gene: TRBV2; clone size: many; CDR3 protein: CASTISAGNTEAFF; CDR3 DNA: TGTGCCAGCACCATCTCAGCGGGGAACACTGAAGCTTTCTTT
D gene: TRBD2; J gene: TRBJ2-2; V gene: TRBV25-1; clone size: -; CDR3 protein: CASRGMGGGSNTAELFF; CDR3 DNA: TGTGCCAGCAGGGGGATGGGGGGGGGGTCGAACACCGCGGAGCTGTTTTTT
D gene: -; J gene: TRBJ2-7; V gene: TRBV20-1; clone size: -; CDR3 protein: CSARDSQVLRYQYF; CDR3 DNA: TGCAGTGCTAGAGACTCGCAGGTACTACGATATCAGTACTTC
D gene: -; J gene: TRBJ1-1; V gene: TRBV5-1; clone size: many; CDR3 protein: CASSLGQSGTEAFF; CDR3 DNA: TGCGCCAGCAGCTTGGGACAGTCGGGGACTGAAGCTTTCTTT
D gene: -; J gene: TRBJ1-1; V gene: TRBV12-3/TRBV12-4; clone size: many; CDR3 protein: CASSLAMGLATEAFF; CDR3 DNA: TGTGCCAGCAGTTTAGCGATGGGGCTGGCCACTGAAGCTTTCTTT
D gene: TRBD1; J gene: TRBJ1-2; V gene: TRBV19; clone size: many; CDR3 protein: CASSIGDRESYTF; CDR3 DNA: TGTGCCAGTAGTATAGGGGACAGGGAGAGCTACACCTTC
D gene: TRBD2; J gene: TRBJ2-3; V gene: TRBV20-1; clone size: many; CDR3 protein: CSASGSTSGRDTQYF; CDR3 DNA: TGCAGTGCTAGTGGATCCACTAGCGGACGAGATACGCAGTATTTT
D gene: -; J gene: TRBJ1-1; V gene: TRBV11-3; clone size: many; CDR3 protein: CASSPEWGVTEAFF; CDR3 DNA: TGTGCCAGCAGTCCCGAGTGGGGGGTCACTGAAGCTTTCTTT
D gene: -; J gene: TRBJ1-1; V gene: TRBV6-4; clone size: -; CDR3 protein: CASSTVGGTEAFF; CDR3 DNA: TGTGCCAGCAGTACCGTAGGTGGTACTGAAGCTTTCTTT